This T cell receptor beta chain appears in the sequencing data of a study of T cell responses to AZD1222 COVID-19 vaccine. The CDR3 is 11 residues long. V lost 3 bases and J 12 bases, leaving 12 bases between the germline ends. Assay: immunoSEQ multiplex PCR; the TCRdb copy retains only in-frame clones and omits some. The table includes about 140,000 clones, 80% to 95% detected once. The chain employs TRBV12-3 or TRBV12-4 and TRBJ2-7; tentatively, D is TRBD1 (6 bases). The sequence derives from an adult who received the AZD1222 COVID-19 vaccine. Sequenced material: peripheral blood, taken 28 days after the second AZD1222 dose. The CDR3 spells CASSFGQPLYF. Here the CDR3 DNA reads TGTGCCAGCAGTTTCGGACAGCCGTTGTACTTC.